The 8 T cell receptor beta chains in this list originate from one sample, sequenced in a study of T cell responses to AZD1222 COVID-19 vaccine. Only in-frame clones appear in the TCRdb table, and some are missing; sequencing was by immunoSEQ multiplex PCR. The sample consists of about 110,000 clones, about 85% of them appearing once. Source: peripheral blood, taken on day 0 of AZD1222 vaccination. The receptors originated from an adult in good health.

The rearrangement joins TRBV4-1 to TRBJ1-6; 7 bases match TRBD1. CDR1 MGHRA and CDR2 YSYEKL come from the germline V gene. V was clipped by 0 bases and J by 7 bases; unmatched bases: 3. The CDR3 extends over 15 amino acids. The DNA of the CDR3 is TGCGCCAGCAGCCAAGACCCAGGGGGGAATTCACCCCTCCACTTT. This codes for CASSQDPGGNSPLHF.

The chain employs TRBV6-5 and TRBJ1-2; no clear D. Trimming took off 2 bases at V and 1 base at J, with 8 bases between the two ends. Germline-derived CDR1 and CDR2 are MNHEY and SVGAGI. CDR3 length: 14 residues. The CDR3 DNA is TGTGCCAGCAGTTACGGGGATTTTAACTATGGCTACACCTTC. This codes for CASSYGDFNYGYTF.

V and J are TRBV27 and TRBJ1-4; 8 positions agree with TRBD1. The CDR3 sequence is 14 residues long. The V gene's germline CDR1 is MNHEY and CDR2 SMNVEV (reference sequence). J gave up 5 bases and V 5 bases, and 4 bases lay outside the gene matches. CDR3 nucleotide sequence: TGTGCCAGCAGTGCGACAGGGGTCAATGAAAAACTGTTTTTT. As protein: CASSATGVNEKLFF.

CDR3 coding DNA: TGTGCCAGCAGATTCATCGCCGGGACAGGGGGCACTGGGGCCAACGTCCTGACTTTC. Translated, it gives CASRFIAGTGGTGANVLTF. The chain uses TRBV2 and TRBJ2-6, with TRBD1 identical over 12 bases. The germline V gene has CDR1 SNHLY and CDR2 FYNNEI. The CDR3 runs to 19 residues. The V segment lost 6 bases and the J segment 2 bases; nucleotides outside the gene matches: 11.

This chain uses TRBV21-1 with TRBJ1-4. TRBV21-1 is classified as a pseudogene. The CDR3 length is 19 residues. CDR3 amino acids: CASSTRRNGEAATNEKLFF. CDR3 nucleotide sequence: TGTGCCAGCAGCACCCGCCGGAACGGGGAGGCGGCAACTAATGAAAAACTGTTTTTT.

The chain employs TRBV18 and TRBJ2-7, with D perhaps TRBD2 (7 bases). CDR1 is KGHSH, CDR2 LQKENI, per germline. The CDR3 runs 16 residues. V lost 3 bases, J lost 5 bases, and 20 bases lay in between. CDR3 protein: CASSPNPAPGGHEQYF. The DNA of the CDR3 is TGTGCCAGCTCACCCAACCCTGCTCCCGGGGGGCACGAGCAGTACTTC.

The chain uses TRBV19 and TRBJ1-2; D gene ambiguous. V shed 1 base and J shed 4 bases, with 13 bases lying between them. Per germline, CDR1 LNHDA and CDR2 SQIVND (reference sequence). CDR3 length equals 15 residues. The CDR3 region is CASSIARFAGYGYTF. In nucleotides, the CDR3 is TGTGCCAGTAGTATAGCGAGGTTCGCGGGCTATGGCTACACCTTC.

CDR3 region: CASSLPKAAGAYEQYF. The CDR3 DNA is TGTGCCAGCAGCTTGCCCAAGGCCGCGGGGGCCTACGAGCAGTACTTC. The genes are TRBV5-4 and TRBJ2-7, with 7 bases aligning to TRBD2. The CDR3 length is 16 residues. The junction had 9 bases not matched to a gene; V was cut back by 1 base and J by 2 bases. Looked up from germline, CDR1 is SGHNT and CDR2 is YYREEE (reference sequence).